This T cell receptor beta chain came from a study of T cells in localized non-small cell lung cancer. About this clone itself: Its specificity is not known.

The junction had 8 bases not matched to a gene; V was cut back by 0 bases and J by 4 bases. The germline gives CDR1 SGDLS, CDR2 YYNGEE. The CDR3 sequence is 16 residues long. Sequenced by immunoSEQ multiplex PCR; TCRdb stores in-frame clones only, minus some. The sample lists roughly 89,000 clones; just over 90% were seen once. Findings and caveats of the study: Among the tissues sampled, uninvolved adjacent lung had the highest T cell clonality, above tumor. It remains possible that heterogeneity exists, since only one tumor region was sequenced.

The chain combines TRBV9 with TRBJ1-2; 8 bases match TRBD1. The source of this sequence is a woman aged 35-75 years with stage II squamous cell lung carcinoma. Sample: PBMCs, taken before any cancer treatment. The CDR3 protein is CASSVGGQGSGYGYTF. The CDR3 nucleotides read TGTGCCAGCAGCGTAGGAGGACAGGGTAGTGGCTATGGCTACACCTTC.